The TCR beta chain under discussion was sequenced for a study of blood T cell repertoires in COVID-19. The overall study: T cells, B-cell-depleted T cells, or PBMCs supplied cDNA or gDNA.

Per the original data handling: The assay estimated nucleated cells by amplifying reference gene primers. The data were produced by immunoSEQ multiplex PCR, yet TCRdb's version contains in-frame clones alone and is incomplete. The D gene and trimming were derived from the DNA, and the V and J assignments and clone size from that table. The table records approximately 65,000 clones, around 83% of them present only once. The trim removed 0 bases at V and 5 bases at J, leaving 6 bases unmatched. The CDR3 has 15 residues. CDR1 is MDHEN, CDR2 SYDVKM, per germline. This chain uses TRBV28 with TRBJ2-7, with 8 nucleotides matching TRBD1. Sequencing used peripheral blood. The clonotype was recovered from a man aged 50 to 60 with acute or convalescent COVID-19. The CDR3 DNA reads as TGTGCCAGCAGTTTATGGGCCCAGGGGGCAAACGAGCAGTACTTC. Translating gives CASSLWAQGANEQYF.